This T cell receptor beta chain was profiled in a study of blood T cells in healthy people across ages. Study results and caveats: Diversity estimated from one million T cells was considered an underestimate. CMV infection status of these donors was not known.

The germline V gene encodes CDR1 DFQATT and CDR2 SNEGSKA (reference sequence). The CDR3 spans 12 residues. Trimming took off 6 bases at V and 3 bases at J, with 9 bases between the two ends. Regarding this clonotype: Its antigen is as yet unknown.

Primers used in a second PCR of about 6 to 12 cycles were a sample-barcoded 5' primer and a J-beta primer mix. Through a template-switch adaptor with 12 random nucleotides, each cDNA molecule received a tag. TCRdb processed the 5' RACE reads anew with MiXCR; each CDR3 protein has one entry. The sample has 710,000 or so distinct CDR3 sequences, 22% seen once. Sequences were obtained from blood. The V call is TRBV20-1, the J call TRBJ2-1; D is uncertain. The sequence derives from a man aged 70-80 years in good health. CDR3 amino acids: CSAAGSYNEQFF. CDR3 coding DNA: TGCAGTGCGGCCGGCAGCTACAATGAGCAGTTCTTC.